This T cell receptor (beta chain) appears in the sequencing data of a study of blood T cell repertoires in COVID-19. On the study more broadly: PBMCs, B-cell-depleted T cells, or T cells were the source of the cDNA or gDNA that made up the material.

This clone was detected only a few times. Those enrolled in Seattle joined during active infection and were followed longitudinally afterward. Original processing notes: Amplification of reference gene primers provided the estimated nucleated cell counts. The repertoire was sequenced with immunoSEQ multiplex PCR; TCRdb's copy has only in-frame clones and lacks some. V, J and clone size are those of that table, while D and trimming were read from the DNA. Here the sample spans some 80,000 clones, approximately 85% being singletons. There are 13 residues in the CDR3. V lost 6 bases and J lost 4, with 10 bases in between.

The chain couples TRBV12-3 or TRBV12-4 to TRBJ1-5, with a tentative D call TRBD1 (5 bases). Sequencing was done on a sample of peripheral blood. The sequence was obtained from a man aged 50 or older with COVID-19, enrolled during active disease. Here the CDR3 DNA reads TGTGCCAGCAGCCAGGGTCGTAATCAGCCCCAGCATTTT. Amino acid sequence: CASSQGRNQPQHF.